In this sample, the clone carrying this T cell receptor (beta chain) turned up many times. What it binds is unknown. Coverage ceases 3 residues before the CDR3 finishes, and the germline J gene fills in the end. This table comes from immunoSEQ multiplex PCR, and its TCRdb copy is limited to in-frame clones, with some not included. This sample comprises 50,000 to 70,000 clones, none seen once only. This entry comes from a study of T cell clonality in common variable immunodeficiency. Study-wide results and caveats: What drives increased CVID clonality needs T cell subpopulation sequencing. Fewer deletions and N-nucleotide insertions were reportedly seen in common variable immunodeficiency TCR beta sequences.

Trimming left V 2 bases short and J 0 bases short, with 8 bases between. CDR1 is ENHRY, CDR2 SYGVKD, per germline. The CDR3 runs to 15 residues. The receptor comes from a person aged 18-70 years in good health. Material for sequencing was peripheral blood mononuclear cells. The chain carries TRBV10-3 and TRBJ2-1, with D unclear. Incomplete CDR3 DNA: TGTGCCATCAGTGAGGACTCAAGCTCCTACAATGAG. Its protein product is CAISEDSSSYNE. The entire CDR3 sequence reads CAISEDSSSYNEQFF.